There are a few counts of the clone carrying this TCR beta chain. The antigen remains unidentified. This specimen belongs to a study of blood T cells in healthy people across ages. Notes on the study in general: PBMCs left unsorted prevented a conclusive naive versus antigen-experienced comparison.

This CDR3 is built from 15 residues. Germline CDR1 reads MDHEN; CDR2 reads SYDVKM. Trimming stripped 1 base from V and 3 bases from J, with 12 bases between. Next came a second PCR, run for roughly 6 to 11 cycles, which used a sample-barcoded 5' primer along with a J-beta primer mix. MiXCR, run by TCRdb on the 5' RACE reads, gives a single entry per CDR3 protein. The sample shows some 760,000 distinct CDR3 sequences, 25% of them seen only once. A further study also used this sample, focusing on T cells of mothers and their children.

The sequenced sample consisted of blood. The receptor's source is a boy aged 5 to 17 in good health. This rearrangement joins TRBV28 to TRBJ1-1; perhaps TRBD1 as D (5 bases). This chain's CDR3 is CASSLSGVGDTEAFF. The DNA for the CDR3 is TGTGCCAGCAGTTTATCGGGGGTGGGGGACACTGAAGCTTTCTTT.